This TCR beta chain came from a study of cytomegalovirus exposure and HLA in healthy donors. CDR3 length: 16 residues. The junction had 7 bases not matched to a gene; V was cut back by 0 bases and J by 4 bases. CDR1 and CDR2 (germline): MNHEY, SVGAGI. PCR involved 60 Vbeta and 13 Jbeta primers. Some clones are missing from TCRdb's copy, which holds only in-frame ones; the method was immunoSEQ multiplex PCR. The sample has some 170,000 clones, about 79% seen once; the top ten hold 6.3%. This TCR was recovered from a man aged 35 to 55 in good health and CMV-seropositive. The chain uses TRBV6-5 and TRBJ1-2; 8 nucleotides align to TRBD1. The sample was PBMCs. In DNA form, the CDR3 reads TGTGCCAGCAGTTACTCAGGGCAGGGGGCTTTCTATGGCTACACCTTC. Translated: CASSYSGQGAFYGYTF.